Below are 10 T cell receptor beta chains sequenced from a single sample in a study of identical twins. TCRdb independently ran MiXCR on the 5' RACE reads; one entry per CDR3 protein. The table shows 500,000 to 700,000 distinct CDR3 sequences, with roughly 7.2% occurring only once. These data were also filed under a second study, of yellow fever vaccine responses in identical twins.

Sequencing was performed on PBMCs. These receptors were taken from a woman between 18 and 29 years old in good health.

A few counts support this clonotype. Its ends do not fully match the called genes, so a read error is possible. The genes are TRBV7-9 and TRBJ2-2, with D possibly being TRBD1 or TRBD2 (5 bases each). CDR3 length equals 11 residues. Germline CDR1 is SEHNR and CDR2 is FQNEAQ (reference sequence). The CDR3 DNA reads TGTGCCAGCAGCCATATTACGGGACCTAGTTTT. Amino acid sequence: CASSHITGPSF.

This clonotype was recorded at least ten times. The rearrangement joins TRBV5-1 to TRBJ2-7; 9 bases are a match to TRBD2. Germline CDR1 reads SGHRS; CDR2 reads YFSETQ. After removal of 3 bases from V and 4 bases from J, the junction contained 8 bases not matched to a gene. The CDR3 length is 15 residues. The chain's CDR3 is CASSSNSGRRYEQYF. CDR3 sequence (DNA): TGCGCCAGCAGCTCCAATAGCGGGAGAAGGTACGAGCAGTACTTC.

This clonotype was observed a handful of times. The chain is built from TRBV12-3 or TRBV12-4 and TRBJ2-1; 7 nucleotides agree with TRBD2. The CDR3 is 16 amino acids. The J segment lost 3 bases and the V segment lost 5 bases, leaving 10 bases of the junction unmatched. The CDR3 bases are TGTGCCAGCAGTCCAAGGAGCGGGGCGGTCTACAATGAGCAGTTCTTC. This encodes CASSPRSGAVYNEQFF.

This clonotype was picked up a small number of times. The CDR3 sequence is CASSLSGSEQYV. CDR3 nucleotide sequence: TGTGCCAGCAGTCTTAGCGGGAGCGAGCAGTACGTC. The chain links TRBV2 to TRBJ2-7; 9 bases match TRBD2. After removal of 5 bases from V and 6 bases from J, the junction contained 2 bases not matched to a gene. This CDR3 region has 12 residues. CDR1 and CDR2 (germline): SNHLY, FYNNEI.

This clonotype has a handful of counts. The chain combines TRBV5-1 with TRBJ2-1, with 7 bases matching TRBD2. Germline V gene lookup returns CDR1 SGHRS and CDR2 YFSETQ. The CDR3 length is 15 residues. Trimming took 4 bases from V and 10 from J; bases not matched to a gene: 14. The CDR3 is CASSPMRGRAEEQFF. The CDR3 region has the DNA TGCGCCAGCAGCCCGATGCGGGGGAGGGCCGAGGAGCAGTTCTTC. The full variable domain, with the rest looked up from reference TRBV5-1 and TRBJ2-1, is KAGVTQTPRYLIKTRGQQVTLSCSPISGHRSVSWYQQTPGQGLQFLFEYFSETQRNKGNFPGRFSGRQFSNSRSEMNVSTLELGDSALYLCASSPMRGRAEEQFFGPGTRLTVL.

The table lists this clonotype with a few counts. The CDR3 sequence: CASSLRQGSFGANVLTF. CDR3 bases: TGTGCCAGCAGCCTACGACAGGGTAGCTTTGGGGCCAACGTCCTGACTTTC. This chain links TRBV7-7 with TRBJ2-6; 7 nucleotides agree with TRBD1. This CDR3 is built from 17 residues. Germline CDR1 is SSHAT and CDR2 is FNYEAQ (reference sequence). Losses at the gene ends were 5 bases for V and 3 bases for J; bases not matched to a gene: 10.

The genes are TRBV3-1 and TRBJ2-7; 10 positions agree with TRBD2. The CDR3 is made up of 22 amino acids. Germline CDR1 reads LGHDT; CDR2 reads YNNKEL (reference sequence). With 0 bases clipped from V and 0 bases from J, the junction kept 20 bases outside the gene matches. Here the CDR3 DNA reads TGTGCCAGCAGCCAAGACGTCCGGGGGCTTGGGCTAGCGGGAGCGAGCTCCTACGAGCAGTACTTC. It yields the protein CASSQDVRGLGLAGASSYEQYF.

This clonotype has at least ten counts. V usage is TRBV5-1 and J usage is TRBJ2-3; TRBD1 agrees at 8 bases. The V and J ends lost 7 bases and 3 bases, in that order; junction bases with no gene match: 7. Germline CDR1 is SGHRS and CDR2 is YFSETQ. The length of the CDR3 is 14 residues. This CDR3 is CASGSDRVTDTQYF. CDR3 in DNA: TGCGCCAGCGGATCGGACAGGGTAACAGATACGCAGTATTTT.

This clonotype was recorded at least ten times. This chain connects TRBV5-1 to TRBJ1-1; TRBD1 is a possible D gene (6 bases). Trimming removed 0 bases at V and 4 bases at J, with 10 bases between. The CDR3 consists of 14 residues. CDR1 SGHRS and CDR2 YFSETQ come from the germline V gene. The CDR3 DNA reads TGCGCCAGCAGCTTGGAGGGGGGGCGCACTGAAGCTTTCTTT. Protein product: CASSLEGGRTEAFF.

Ten or more counts support this clonotype. The J gene is TRBJ2-1, the V gene TRBV3-1; possible D gene TRBD1, 6 bases. In germline, CDR1 is LGHDT, CDR2 YNNKEL (reference sequence). Trimming cost V 7 bases and J 7 bases, with 8 bases left between them. There are 11 residues in the CDR3. The CDR3 DNA reads TGTGCCAGCATAAGGGGGAATGAGCAGTTCTTC. Translating gives CASIRGNEQFF.